Listed below are T cell receptor beta chains from one sample, sequenced in a study of T cell responses to AZD1222 COVID-19 vaccine. Clones were read by immunoSEQ multiplex PCR, and TCRdb kept only the in-frame ones, dropping some. The sample consists of more than 110,000 clones, about 90% of them appearing once. The specimen was peripheral blood, collected 28 days after the second AZD1222 dose. These TCRs come from an adult who received the AZD1222 COVID-19 vaccine. CDR3s include the opening cysteine and the closing phenylalanine or tryptophan. The order of the fields is clone size, D gene, J gene, V gene, CDR3 DNA, CDR3 protein. D genes are given only for firm matches. Size is stated for part of the rows, as once, few or many counts, or as a class when the clone is expanded.

-	TRBD1	TRBJ2-3	TRBV6-5	TGTGCCAGCAGCCTACAGGGGGCAGATACGCAGTATTTT	CASSLQGADTQYF
-	-	TRBJ1-5	TRBV19	TGTGCCAGTAGTAGGGGCAATCAGCCCCAGCATTTT	CASSRGNQPQHF
-	-	TRBJ2-7	TRBV4-1	TGCGCCAGCAGCCAGGCCGTAATAGACGAGCAGTACTTC	CASSQAVIDEQYF
-	TRBD1	TRBJ2-3	TRBV29-1	TGCAGCGCCGGGACAGGGAGGACAGATACGCAGTATTTT	CSAGTGRTDTQYF
-	TRBD1	TRBJ2-3	TRBV19	TGTGCCAGTAGGGACAGGGGGGCCAGCACAGATACGCAGTATTTT	CASRDRGASTDTQYF
-	TRBD1	TRBJ1-5	TRBV6-5	TGTGCCAGCAGTCGGGACAGAAATCAGCCCCAGCATTTT	CASSRDRNQPQHF
-	-	TRBJ2-2	TRBV10-3	TGTGCCATCAGTCCCCAACAGGGGAACACCGGGGAGCTGTTTTTT	CAISPQQGNTGELFF
-	-	TRBJ2-3	TRBV28	TGTGCCAGCAGGGGGGGCCCGAGGGGTACGCAGTATTTT	CASRGGPRGTQYF
-	-	TRBJ2-6	TRBV7-3	TGTGCCAGCAGCGCCGGACAGATCTCTGGGGCCAACGTCCTGACTTTC	CASSAGQISGANVLTF
-	-	TRBJ1-6	TRBV19	TGTGCCAGTAGTCCAAGACAGGAAAATTCACCCCTCCACTTT	CASSPRQENSPLHF
-	-	TRBJ1-6	TRBV5-1	TGCGCCAGCAGTATCCAGAGCTCCTATAATTCACCCCTCCACTTT	CASSIQSSYNSPLHF
-	TRBD2	TRBJ2-7	TRBV7-8	TGTGCCAGCAGCTTAGGAGGACTAGCGGGAAACGAGCAGTACTTC	CASSLGGLAGNEQYF
once	TRBD2	TRBJ2-1	TRBV5-1	TGCGCCAGCAGCCCACTAGCGGGGGCCTTCAATGAGCAGTTCTTC	CASSPLAGAFNEQFF
medium-sized	TRBD2	TRBJ2-1	TRBV19	TGTGCCAGTAGTCCCGGGACTAGCGTCTGGAATGAGCAGTTCTTC	CASSPGTSVWNEQFF
once	-	TRBJ1-6	TRBV4-2	TGTGCCAGCAGCCAAGATCGGGGGGTTAGCTCCTATAATTCACCCCTCCACTTT	CASSQDRGVSSYNSPLHF
-	TRBD1	TRBJ1-2	TRBV5-1	TGCGCCAGCAGCTTGGCCGTCAACAGGGGGCCGGATGGCTACACCTTC	CASSLAVNRGPDGYTF
-	-	TRBJ1-1	TRBV4-3	TGCGCCAGCAGCAAGGTGGGGGGAGAAGCCACTGAAGCTTTCTTT	CASSKVGGEATEAFF
once	-	TRBJ1-3	TRBV23-1	TGCGCCAGCAGTCAATCGGTCGGGGTTGGTGGAAACACCATATATTTT	CASSQSVGVGGNTIYF
-	-	TRBJ1-6	TRBV3-1/TRBV3-2	TGTGCCAGCAGCCAAGGAATTCACTCGTACAGGGTCGGCTCCTATAATTCACCCCTCCACTTT	CASSQGIHSYRVGSYNSPLHF
-	-	TRBJ2-2	TRBV10-1	TGCGCCAGCAGTGAGAGGAGGGGGGAGCTGTTTTTT	CASSERRGELFF
-	-	TRBJ2-2	TRBV19	TGTGCCAGTACCAACTATAAGGGGGGCACCGGGGAGCTGTTTTTT	CASTNYKGGTGELFF
once	-	TRBJ1-5	TRBV21-1	TGTGCCAGCAGCAAATGGTGGGACAGCAATCAGCCCCAGCATTTT	CASSKWWDSNQPQHF
once	-	TRBJ2-1	TRBV21-1	TGTGCCAGCAGCAAAGAGAGTCCTAGCGGGAGGCCTTACAATGAGCAGTTCTTC	CASSKESPSGRPYNEQFF
-	-	TRBJ2-3	TRBV19	TGTGCCAGTAGTTCCTACATCGATAGAACGCAGTATTTT	CASSSYIDRTQYF
-	TRBD1	TRBJ1-2	TRBV11-2	TGTGCCAGCAGCCCCCCGCCGTACACAGGGGGCGCGAGGGGCTACACCTTC	CASSPPPYTGGARGYTF
-	TRBD2	TRBJ2-2	TRBV7-9	TGTGCCAGCAGTGGAGCGGGAGGGCCCGCCGGGGAGCTGTTTTTT	CASSGAGGPAGELFF
-	-	TRBJ1-1	TRBV27	TGTGCCAGCAGTGCCCGATTGAACACTGAAGCTTTCTTT	CASSARLNTEAFF
-	TRBD2	TRBJ2-7	TRBV19	TGTGCCAGTAGTAAGTCTAGCGGAGCCTACGAGCAGTACTTC	CASSKSSGAYEQYF
-	-	TRBJ2-1	TRBV2	TGTGCCAGCAGTTGGGGGGCGAATGAGCAGTTCTTC	CASSWGANEQFF
-	-	TRBJ1-1	TRBV4-3	TGCGCCAGCAGCCAAGCCGTCTCAGCGGGTGAAGCTTTCTTT	CASSQAVSAGEAFF
-	TRBD1	TRBJ2-2	TRBV10-1	TGCGCCAGCAGACTGGACAGGGGTACCGGGGAGCTGTTTTTT	CASRLDRGTGELFF
-	-	TRBJ2-5	TRBV14	TGTGCCAGCAGCCGGGGAGAGACCCAGTACTTC	CASSRGETQYF
-	-	TRBJ1-1	TRBV6-5	TGTGCCAGCAGAAACGCCCCCATGAACACTGAAGCTTTCTTT	CASRNAPMNTEAFF
once	TRBD1	TRBJ1-5	TRBV12-3/TRBV12-4	TGTGCCAGTAGACAGGGGGGAGATCAGCCCCAGCATTTT	CASRQGGDQPQHF
-	-	TRBJ1-5	TRBV5-4	TGTGCCAGCAGCCTGGGTGCGGGAGGCAATCAGCCCCAGCATTTT	CASSLGAGGNQPQHF
-	-	TRBJ2-5	TRBV5-1	TGCGCCAGCAGCTTAGGGGGGGTCCAAGAGACCCAGTACTTC	CASSLGGVQETQYF
-	-	TRBJ2-7	TRBV12-3/TRBV12-4	TGTGCCAGCAGTTCCGCCACCCCCGAGCAGTACTTC	CASSSATPEQYF
-	-	TRBJ1-1	TRBV29-1	TGCAGCGTGGGAGGACCCTGGGGGCGCGGGAACACTGAAGCTTTCTTT	CSVGGPWGRGNTEAFF
-	TRBD2	TRBJ2-7	TRBV30	TGTGCCTGGAGTGTCCCCGGGAGGGCCATTAACGAGCAGTACTTC	CAWSVPGRAINEQYF
-	TRBD1	TRBJ1-3	TRBV5-1	TGCGCCAGCAGCTGGACAGGCCCACTCTCTGGAAACACCATATATTTT	CASSWTGPLSGNTIYF
-	-	TRBJ1-2	TRBV30	TGTGCCTGGAGTCAGGGGAACTATGGCTACACCTTC	CAWSQGNYGYTF
-	-	TRBJ1-3	TRBV4-3	TGCGCCAGCAGCCAAGATTGGGGCTCTGGAAACACCATATATTTT	CASSQDWGSGNTIYF
-	-	TRBJ1-5	TRBV28	TGTGCCAGCAGTTCCGGGACTTGGAGGAATCAGCCCCAGCATTTT	CASSSGTWRNQPQHF
-	-	TRBJ2-2	TRBV4-2	TGTGCCAGCAGCCAAGTAAGGCGGACCGGGGAGCTGTTTTTT	CASSQVRRTGELFF